This T cell receptor beta chain was sequenced in a study of blood T cell repertoires in COVID-19 (dated by TCRdb to 2020 to 2022). The study in broad terms: Collaborator samples came from the United States, Italy and Spain and covered acute and convalescent phases of COVID-19. The prospective study material was composed of cDNA or gDNA derived from T cells, B-cell-depleted T cells, or PBMCs. Subjects who had been exposed to COVID-19, were actively infected with it, or had recovered from it provided the deeply sampled blood TCRbeta repertoires that made up the dataset. The repertoires were released in a freely available public database meant as a resource for research on the immune response to SARS-CoV-2. Samples were obtained from the ongoing ImmuneRACE study (first 160 participants) and from 1,200 or so subjects provided by 6 global collaborators. Sample metadata almost always included a de-identified subject ID, COVID-19 status, age in years and sex. Where HLA class I and class II types were available, the types were taken from metadata supplied by the sample provider, not from assay-based typing. Beyond this particular receptor, the publication reports: How much clinical and demographic metadata was included differed by source and by participant, and the metadata was provided uncurated.

The CDR3 sequence holds 17 residues, the cysteine and phenylalanine included. The retained sequence is limited to the CDR3, 51 bases, with the frame set at the first base. The germline V gene (reference sequence) supplies CDR1 MNHEY and CDR2 SMNVEV. Here V drops 6 bases and J drops 4 bases, and the junction holds 12 bases not matched to any gene. TCRbeta CDR3 regions were amplified from genomic DNA using the immunoSEQ Assay, a bias-controlled multiplex PCR. In the authors' own workflow: Nucleated cell counts per sample were estimated from amplification of reference gene primers within the assay. To quantify the absolute abundance of each unique TCRbeta CDR3 rearrangement, sequence reads were collapsed and filtered. For each sample, productive Simpson clonality was calculated as the square root of Simpson's diversity index across productive rearrangements. The table was pulled from immuneACCESS by TCRdb, which kept in-frame rearrangements only. Such tables lose some clones; where checked, under half of the loss comes from unresolved V genes, and the rest has no known cause. V, J and clone size are taken as reported in that table, and D and trimming were inferred from the DNA itself. The sample table shows 100,000 to 120,000 clones, and around 81% are seen once. The ten biggest clones cover 4% to 4.5% of the sample.

Whole blood was collected in K2EDTA tubes by collaborating institutions according to the institutions' own protocols. For TCRbeta analysis, collaborators shipped samples in one of three forms: frozen whole blood, isolated PBMCs, or DNA extracted from either of those sample types. About this clone: The specificity of this receptor is unknown. Qualities for individual bases were not recorded, and no much larger clone is one base off.

The origin of this receptor is a woman aged 70 to 79 with acute or convalescent COVID-19. Recombination joined TRBV27 with TRBJ2-1; 10 bases in the middle match TRBD2. The sequenced material came from peripheral blood. The DNA reads as follows: TGTGCCAGCAGGTTTCTGGGCCAGCGGGAGGGATACAATGAGCAGTTCTTC. The encoded protein is CASRFLGQREGYNEQFF.